This TCR beta chain was profiled in a study of blood T cell repertoires in COVID-19. V lost 7 bases to trimming and J lost 6 bases, with 12 bases between them. This CDR3 spans 12 amino acids. Germline CDR1 reads SEHNR; CDR2 reads FQNEAQ (reference sequence). Method: immunoSEQ multiplex PCR; TCRdb's copy keeps in-frame clones and lacks some. The sample records about 320,000 clones, 90% to 95% being singletons. The TCR sequence derives from a woman in her thirties who had been exposed to COVID-19. The V and J genes are TRBV7-9 and TRBJ1-2; D not certain. The specimen sequenced was PBMCs or T cells enriched from blood (not recorded which). The CDR3 reads CASTEIRDGYTF. In nucleotides, the CDR3 is TGTGCCAGCACCGAAATCCGGGATGGCTACACCTTC. Variable domain in full (rest from reference TRBV7-9 and TRBJ1-2): DTGVSQNPRHKITKRGQNVTFRCDPISEHNRLYWYRQTLGQGPEFLTYFQNEAQLEKSRLLSDRFSAERPKGSFSTLEIQRTEQGDSAMYLCASTEIRDGYTFGSGTRLTVV.